These T cell receptor beta chains were read from a single sample in a study of OX40 agonist ivuxolimab in advanced cancers. The repertoire was sequenced with immunoSEQ multiplex PCR; TCRdb's copy has only in-frame clones and lacks some. The data show more than 12,000 clones, roughly 89% seen once. The sequences come from CD4+ or CD8+ T cells sorted from blood, collected in a trial of the OX40 agonist ivuxolimab. The receptors come from an adult with an advanced solid tumor such as melanoma, head and neck, liver or kidney cancer. Both conserved end residues are part of each CDR3. The order of the fields is J gene, V gene, CDR3 protein.

TRBJ2-7,TRBV6-1,CATLAGVYEQYF
TRBJ1-4,TRBV19,CASSIGGYNEKLFF
TRBJ2-5,TRBV7-6,CASSFLAEQETQYF
TRBJ2-3,TRBV9,CASSVAAQLDTDTQYF
TRBJ2-1,TRBV2,CASSHRDVSYNEQFF
TRBJ1-2,TRBV13,CASSETGERGYTF
TRBJ1-1,TRBV25-1,CASSNRVGGEAFF
TRBJ1-2,TRBV7-9,CATERWDGYTF
TRBJ1-2,TRBV2,CASSESLGGYGYTF
TRBJ2-3,TRBV9,CASSRGMAPGRGTDTQYF
TRBJ2-5,TRBV27,CASRGLPQYQETQYF
TRBJ1-4,TRBV19,CASSATGTTNEKLFF
TRBJ2-1,TRBV27,CASSLSGGHNEQFF
TRBJ1-2,TRBV6-6,CASSSITYGYTF
TRBJ1-4,TRBV7-8,CASMSSSGIEKLFF
TRBJ1-2,TRBV5-6,CASRAWGRPHYGYTF
TRBJ2-6,TRBV7-9,CASVVGLGANVLTF
TRBJ1-1,TRBV19,CASTLGVHTEAFF
TRBJ2-7,TRBV27,CASSFGRDSYEQYF
TRBJ2-7,TRBV7-9,CASSLSVDSYEQYF
TRBJ1-1,TRBV6-5,CASSTGGGNTEAFF
TRBJ1-4,TRBV28,CASSFGPEKLFF
TRBJ1-2,TRBV5-1,CASTVFWPTDDGYTF
TRBJ2-7,TRBV5-4,CASSPGFPRQGAQAYEQYF
TRBJ2-7,TRBV6-1,CASSEAPSATYYEQYF
TRBJ2-7,TRBV28,CASTDAQKQYF
TRBJ2-2,TRBV11-2,CASSFLTGLVGELFF
TRBJ1-3,TRBV4-1,CASSHPRQGPPTGNTIYF
TRBJ2-1,TRBV19,CASISGRSYNEQFF
TRBJ2-3,TRBV10-3,CAISESVAVSRDTQYF
TRBJ2-7,TRBV6-6,CASSYRGGEQYF
TRBJ2-7,TRBV4-1,CASSQVGGGNEQYF
NA,TRBV9,CASSPRETYEQYF
NA,TRBV5-1,CASSLAPGQGNEQYF
TRBJ2-7,TRBV27,CASRAAPLAIYEQYF
TRBJ2-3,TRBV6-6,CASSYRAGTTDTQYF
TRBJ1-2,TRBV19,CASTWTGLGGYTF
TRBJ2-7,TRBV4-1,CASSQGGGFEQYF
TRBJ2-7,TRBV5-4,CASSFVDGPYEQYF
TRBJ2-1,TRBV5-5,CASSFPGGGVNNEQFF
TRBJ2-6,TRBV6-1,CASSASLVSGANVLTF
TRBJ1-1,TRBV9,CASSVVPIRDTEAFF
TRBJ2-1,TRBV9,CASSVAGYNEQFF
TRBJ2-7,TRBV13,CASSGQEYYEQYF
TRBJ2-7,TRBV10-3,CAISPIIAGGTYEQYF
TRBJ2-1,TRBV5-6,CASSNVGLAGYNEQFF
TRBJ2-7,TRBV27,CASSLASGIYEQYF
TRBJ2-5,TRBV19,CASSAGDSYQETQYF
TRBJ2-5,TRBV7-9,CASSRDSWSETQYF
TRBJ1-1,TRBV6-5,CASSPRGYTEAFF
TRBJ2-7,TRBV2,CASSDLRVYEQYF
TRBJ2-3,TRBV27,CASSFSGGETTDTQYF
TRBJ2-7,TRBV5-1,CASSLRGPDEQYF
TRBJ1-5,TRBV21-1,CASSGGWPGPQHF
TRBJ1-3,TRBV29-1,CSVESSISGNTIYF
TRBJ1-2,TRBV15,CATSNRLSDYGYTF
TRBJ2-7,TRBV19,CASSPRQGVLYEQYF